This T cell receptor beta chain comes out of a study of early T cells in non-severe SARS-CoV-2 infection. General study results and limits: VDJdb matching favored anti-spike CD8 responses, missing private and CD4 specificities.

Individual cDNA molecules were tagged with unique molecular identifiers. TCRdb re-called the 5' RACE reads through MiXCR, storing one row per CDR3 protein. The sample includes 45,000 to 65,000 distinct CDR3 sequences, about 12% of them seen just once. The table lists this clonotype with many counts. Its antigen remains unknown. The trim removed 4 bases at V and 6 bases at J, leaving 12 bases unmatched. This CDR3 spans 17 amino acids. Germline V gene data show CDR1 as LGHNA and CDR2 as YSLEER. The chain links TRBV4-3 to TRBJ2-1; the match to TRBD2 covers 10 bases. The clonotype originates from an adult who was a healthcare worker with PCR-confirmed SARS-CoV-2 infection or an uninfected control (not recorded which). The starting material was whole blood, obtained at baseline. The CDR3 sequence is CASSPRGLAGESNEQFF. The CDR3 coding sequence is TGCGCCAGCAGCCCTAGGGGTCTAGCGGGGGAATCCAATGAGCAGTTCTTC.